This record covers a single TCR beta chain. The data derive from a study of patients with pleural tuberculosis. The trim removed 8 bases at V and 4 bases at J, leaving 11 bases unmatched. CDR1 SQVTM and CDR2 ANQGSEA come from the germline V gene. This CDR3 has 14 residues. TCRdb reanalysed the reads using MiXCR and keeps one entry per CDR3 protein. The sample includes under 55,000 distinct CDR3 sequences, around 6.7% of them seen just once. The V and J genes are TRBV29-1 and TRBJ2-1; TRBD1 aligns across 7 bases. The TCR sequence derives from a human donor with pleural tuberculosis. The CDR3 protein is CSLRQGAFYNEQFF. DNA for the CDR3: TGCAGCCTACGACAGGGAGCATTTTACAATGAGCAGTTCTTC.